This entry lists 21 T cell receptor beta chains sequenced from one sample in a study of T cell repertoires in cytomegalovirus infection. Each CDR3 protein gets one entry after TCRdb re-called the reads with MiXCR. The sample has some 150,000 distinct CDR3 sequences, about 6.1% seen once. Sequenced sample: PBMCs. These receptors were taken from a human donor in good health (CMV status not recorded). Some clones in this sample may be carry-over from other donors' samples.

This clonotype came up many times. The V call is TRBV7-2, the J call TRBJ2-7; D is uncertain. The V gene's germline CDR1 is SGHTA and CDR2 FQGNSA. The germline V and J ends were trimmed by 2 bases and 3 bases, with 8 bases remaining between them. CDR3 size: 13 residues. The CDR3 bases are TGTGCCAGCAGCTTAACCCCCCTCTACGAGCAGTACTTC. Translated, it gives CASSLTPLYEQYF.

The sample holds many counts of this clonotype. The DNA for the CDR3 is TGTGCCAGCAGCTCCGGGCCCGGAGGCACTGAAGCTTTCTTT. It translates to CASSSGPGGTEAFF. J is TRBJ1-1 and V is TRBV7-3, with D unclear. The CDR3 totals 14 residues. Per germline, CDR1 SGHTA and CDR2 FQGTGA. Trimming shortened V by 4 bases and J by 4 bases, and 13 bases separated the two germline ends.

This clonotype was detected a few times. The V gene is TRBV15, the J gene TRBJ2-7; D may be TRBD1 (6 bases). Germline CDR1 reads LNHNV; CDR2 reads YYDKDF (reference sequence). The V and J ends lost 5 bases and 4 bases respectively, with 18 bases between them. CDR3 length equals 15 residues. The CDR3, as DNA: TGTGCCACCAGCCACCCTTTAACAGGGAAATACGAGCAGTACTTC. It codes for CATSHPLTGKYEQYF.

The chain is built from TRBV7-2 and TRBJ1-2; D gene uncertain. Trimming removed 2 bases from V and 3 bases from J, with 13 bases in between. The CDR3 has 15 residues. Germline V gives CDR1 SGHTA, CDR2 FQGNSA. The CDR3 DNA reads TGTGCCAGCAGCTTACGGGGTGGCAGCGACTATGGCTACACCTTC. Encoded protein: CASSLRGGSDYGYTF.

This clonotype was counted many times. V gene TRBV25-1 combines with J gene TRBJ1-1; TRBD1 agrees at 10 bases. CDR1 is MGHDK and CDR2 is SYGVNS in the germline V gene. The CDR3 sequence is 15 residues long. V was clipped by 1 base and J by 5 bases; unmatched bases: 4. CDR3 in DNA: TGTGCCAGCAGTGAATTGGGACAGGGGTGGACTGAAGCTTTCTTT. This gives the protein CASSELGQGWTEAFF.

This clonotype was found many times. This chain connects TRBV7-2 to TRBJ2-1, with TRBD1 matching over 9 bases. CDR3 length equals 17 residues. V gave up 4 bases and J gave up 3 bases; unmatched junction bases: 10. Germline V gene sequence: CDR1 SGHTA, CDR2 FQGNSA. The DNA of the CDR3 is TGTGCCAGCAGCTCCCGGAAGGGGGACAGGGACTACAATGAGCAGTTCTTC. Its translation: CASSSRKGDRDYNEQFF.

This clonotype showed up many times. This chain uses TRBV11-2 with TRBJ2-7; D is possibly TRBD2 (6 bases). The germline gives CDR1 SGHAT, CDR2 FQNNGV. V was shortened by 5 bases and J by 5 bases, with 19 bases between the two germline ends. CDR3 length: 15 amino acids. For the CDR3, the DNA is TGTGCCAGCAGCCGGAGACGGAGGGGTATGAACGAGCAGTACTTC. It codes for CASSRRRRGMNEQYF.

Ten or more counts support this clonotype. The CDR3 DNA reads as TGTGCCAGCAGGGGGGGACAGGGCAGAGTCTACGAGCAGTACTTC. It yields the protein CASRGGQGRVYEQYF. This sequence joins TRBV6-2 or TRBV6-3 and TRBJ2-7, with TRBD1 identical over 9 bases. From germline, CDR1 is MNHEY and CDR2 SVGEGT. With 6 bases clipped from V and 3 bases from J, the junction kept 9 bases outside the gene matches. CDR3 size: 15 residues.

Ten or more counts support this clonotype. In DNA, the CDR3 is TGTGCCAGCAGCCCCACTAGCGGGGGGACGTACGAGCAGTACTTC. As protein: CASSPTSGGTYEQYF. This chain connects TRBV7-2 to TRBJ2-7; 12 nucleotides align to TRBD2. The CDR3 spans 15 residues. CDR1 SGHTA and CDR2 FQGNSA come from the germline V gene. Trimming at V came to 5 bases and at J to 4 bases, leaving 6 bases not matched to a gene.

Many counts were recorded for this clonotype. The gene calls are TRBV6-1 and TRBJ1-6; weak D call: TRBD1 (5 bases). The CDR3 is made up of 14 amino acids. Trimming removed 8 bases at V and 10 bases at J, with 18 bases between. The germline CDR1 and CDR2 sequences are MNHNS and SASEGT. DNA for the CDR3: TGTGCCAGCCGTATGGGGGGACGGGAGTCACCCCTCCACTTT. Protein sequence: CASRMGGRESPLHF.

This rearrangement joins TRBV10-3 to TRBJ1-1; tentative D call: TRBD1 (5 bases). The V gene lost 7 bases and the J gene lost 7 bases, with 19 bases spanning the gap. Germline CDR1 is ENHRY and CDR2 is SYGVKD. CDR3 length equals 14 residues. CDR3 DNA sequence: TGTGCCATCATGTCCGGGACGGGATCCTATGAAGCTTTCTTT. This translates into CAIMSGTGSYEAFF.

This clonotype was counted between two and nine times. The genes are TRBV20-1 and TRBJ2-7; 8 bases agree with TRBD1. Germline values: CDR1 DFQATT, CDR2 SNEGSKA (reference sequence). This CDR3 comprises 13 residues. J was trimmed by 7 bases and V by 5 bases; bases with no gene match: 10. Here the CDR3 DNA reads TGCAGTGCTGTGGGGACAGGATCGGGAGAGCAGTACTTC. It yields the protein CSAVGTGSGEQYF.

This clonotype was seen at least ten times. The CDR3 protein is CASRFSWVDNQPQHF. CDR3 coding DNA: TGTGCCAGCAGGTTTAGTTGGGTTGACAATCAGCCCCAGCATTTT. The chain couples TRBV28 to TRBJ1-5; no reliable D call. V gave up 6 bases and J gave up 3 bases, with 15 bases separating them. Germline assignment: CDR1 MDHEN and CDR2 SYDVKM. The CDR3 has 15 residues.

The J gene is TRBJ2-2, the V gene TRBV7-3; no clear D. The length of the CDR3 is 12 residues. Trimming shortened V by 2 bases and J by 7 bases, and 5 bases separated the two germline ends. Germline CDR1 reads SGHTA; CDR2 reads FQGTGA. DNA of the CDR3: TGTGCCAGCAGCTTACCGGTCGGGGAGCTGTTTTTT. It codes for CASSLPVGELFF.

This clonotype was observed many times. V gene TRBV2 combines with J gene TRBJ1-1; D perhaps matches TRBD1 (6 bases). The CDR3 contains 13 residues. V was shortened by 4 bases and J by 3 bases, with 9 bases between the two germline ends. CDR1 is SNHLY and CDR2 is FYNNEI in the germline V gene. In DNA form, the CDR3 reads TGTGCCAGCAGTGGACAGGACTACACTGAAGCTTTCTTT. As protein: CASSGQDYTEAFF.

This clonotype has more than one count but fewer than ten. The V and J genes are TRBV2 and TRBJ2-1, with D perhaps assigned TRBD1 or TRBD2 (5 bases each). CDR3 length: 12 amino acids. Germline values: CDR1 SNHLY, CDR2 FYNNEI. V was pared by 8 bases and J by 9 bases, with 14 bases between. The CDR3: CASSGATLEQFF. CDR3 nucleotide sequence: TGTGCCAGCTCCGGGGCGACGCTTGAGCAGTTCTTC.

This clonotype was seen many times. The CDR3 nucleotides read TGTGCCAGCAGCCGGCGTCAGGGCCTTGGTACCTACAATGAGCAGTTCTTC. The encoded protein is CASSRRQGLGTYNEQFF. V usage is TRBV14 and J usage is TRBJ2-1; TRBD1 is a possible D gene (5 bases). Germline loops: CDR1 SGHDN, CDR2 FVKESK. V was trimmed by 4 bases and J by 2 bases, leaving 18 bases between them. The CDR3 totals 17 residues.

There are a few counts of this clonotype. The chain is built from TRBV6-2 or TRBV6-3 and TRBJ1-1, with no clear D. The germline V gene has CDR1 MNHEY and CDR2 SVGEGT. The length of the CDR3 is 13 residues. Between the trimmed V and J ends, which lost 6 bases and 1 base, there was a span of 9 bases. The CDR3 nucleotides are TGTGCCAGCAGGGTCCCCTCGAACACTGAAGCTTTCTTT. Translation gives CASRVPSNTEAFF.

Regarding this clonotype: This may be a read error, as it is one base from a much larger clone. The rearrangement joins TRBV5-4 to TRBJ1-2, with 9 bases that match TRBD1. Germline loops: CDR1 SGHNT, CDR2 YYREEE (reference sequence). The CDR3 runs 19 residues. J was trimmed by 6 bases and V by 4 bases; bases with no gene match: 22. The CDR3 DNA is TGTGCCAGCAGCCGGTTTACACCAGACAGGGGGTTAGGCGACCATGGCTACACCTTC. This gives the protein CASSRFTPDRGLGDHGYTF.

In its sample, this clonotype was seen many times. The CDR3: CASSHPTALSGANVLTF. The CDR3 DNA follows: TGTGCCAGCAGCCACCCAACAGCCCTCTCTGGGGCCAACGTCCTGACTTTC. The chain combines TRBV28 with TRBJ2-6; D not certain. V lost 6 bases and J 0 bases, leaving 15 bases between the germline ends. The germline V gene encodes CDR1 MDHEN and CDR2 SYDVKM. The CDR3 runs to 17 residues.

This clonotype was detected ten times or more. The chain uses TRBV20-1 and TRBJ2-3, with D tentatively TRBD2 (7 bases). This CDR3 is 16 amino acids long. V lost 2 bases and J 6 bases, leaving 21 bases between the germline ends. Germline V gene data show CDR1 as DFQATT and CDR2 as SNEGSKA (reference sequence). The DNA for the CDR3 is TGCAGTGCTAGACGTGCTGCGGGGGCCCCCCCCGATACGCAGTATTTT. It encodes CSARRAAGAPPDTQYF.